This T cell receptor (beta chain) emerged from a study of preoperative IRX-2 immunotherapy in early breast cancer. This clone was counted between two and nine times. Generated by immunoSEQ multiplex PCR, the TCRdb table keeps only in-frame clones and is missing some. The data contain around 43,000 clones, around 77% of them seen just once; the ten biggest clones take up over 1%. This CDR3 is 21 amino acids long. The trim removed 0 bases at V and 0 bases at J, leaving 14 bases unmatched. CDR1 is MGHRA and CDR2 is YSYEKL in the germline V gene. Treatment denoted: preoperative locoregional IRX-2 cytokine immunotherapy. This phase Ib study tested locoregional IRX-2 cytokine immunotherapy given before surgery.

The TCR comes from a human donor with breast cancer. The sample here was tumor tissue, taken after IRX-2 immunotherapy. The chain is built from TRBV4-1 and TRBJ2-1; 10 bases map to TRBD2. The DNA of the CDR3 is TGCGCCAGCAGCCAAGAGGCAGTAAGCGGGAGGGCCCCCAGCTCCTACAATGAGCAGTTCTTC. This translates into CASSQEAVSGRAPSSYNEQFF.